This T cell receptor (beta chain) was retrieved from a study of blood T cell repertoires in COVID-19. Study details: From the United States, Italy and Spain came samples of acute and convalescent COVID-19. In each case, the material was cDNA or gDNA derived from T cells, B-cell-depleted T cells, or PBMCs.

CDR3 length equals 13 residues. Deletions cut 5 bases from V and 7 bases from J, with 11 bases between. CDR1 is SGHNT, CDR2 YENEEA, per germline. Per the study methods: Reference gene primer amplification gave estimated nucleated cell counts. TCRdb's copy holds only in-frame clones and misses some; the assay was immunoSEQ multiplex PCR. V and J calls and clone size are those listed in that table; D and trimming were worked out from the DNA. This sample has 170,000 or so clones; 84% occur once, and the top ten carry over 12%. The rearrangement links TRBV11-3 to TRBJ2-2, with no clear D. Source material: peripheral blood. The source is a man younger than 35 with active or convalescent COVID-19. The CDR3 DNA is TGTGCCAGCAGCCGCAGAAGGAGCGGGGAGCTGTTTTTT. Encoded protein: CASSRRRSGELFF.